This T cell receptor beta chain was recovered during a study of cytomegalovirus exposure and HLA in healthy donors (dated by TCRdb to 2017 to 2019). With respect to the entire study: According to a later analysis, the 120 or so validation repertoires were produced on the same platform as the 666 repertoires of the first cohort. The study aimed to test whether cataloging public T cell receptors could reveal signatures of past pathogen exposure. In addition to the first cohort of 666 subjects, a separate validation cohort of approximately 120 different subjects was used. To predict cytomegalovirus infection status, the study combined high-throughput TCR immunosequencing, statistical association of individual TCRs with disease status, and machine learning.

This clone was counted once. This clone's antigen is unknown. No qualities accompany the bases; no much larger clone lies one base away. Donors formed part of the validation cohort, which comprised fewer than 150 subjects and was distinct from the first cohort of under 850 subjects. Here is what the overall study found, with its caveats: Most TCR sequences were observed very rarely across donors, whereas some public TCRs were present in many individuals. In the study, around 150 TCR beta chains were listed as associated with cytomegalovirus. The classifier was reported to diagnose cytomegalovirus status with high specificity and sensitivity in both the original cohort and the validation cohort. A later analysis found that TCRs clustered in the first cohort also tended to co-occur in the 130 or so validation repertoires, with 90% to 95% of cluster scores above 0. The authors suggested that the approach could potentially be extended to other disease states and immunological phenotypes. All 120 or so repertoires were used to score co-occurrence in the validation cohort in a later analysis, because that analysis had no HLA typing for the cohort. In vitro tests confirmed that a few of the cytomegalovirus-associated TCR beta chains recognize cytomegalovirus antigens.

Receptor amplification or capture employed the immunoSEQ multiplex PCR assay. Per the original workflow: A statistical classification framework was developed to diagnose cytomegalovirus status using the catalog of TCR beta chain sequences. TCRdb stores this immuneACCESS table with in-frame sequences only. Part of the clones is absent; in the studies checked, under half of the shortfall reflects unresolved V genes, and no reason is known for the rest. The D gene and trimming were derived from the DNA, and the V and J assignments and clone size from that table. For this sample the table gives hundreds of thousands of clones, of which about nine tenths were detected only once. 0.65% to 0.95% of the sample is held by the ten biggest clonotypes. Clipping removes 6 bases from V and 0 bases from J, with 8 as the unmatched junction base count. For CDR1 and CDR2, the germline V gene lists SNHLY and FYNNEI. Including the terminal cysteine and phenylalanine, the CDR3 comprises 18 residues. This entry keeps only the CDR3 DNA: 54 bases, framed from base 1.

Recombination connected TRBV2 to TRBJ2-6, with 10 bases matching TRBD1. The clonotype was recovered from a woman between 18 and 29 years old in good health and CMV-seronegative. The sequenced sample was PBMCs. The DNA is TGTGCCAGCAGGGGGACAGGGGCCACAGCCTCTGGGGCCAACGTCCTGACTTTC. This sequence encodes CASRGTGATASGANVLTF.